This T cell receptor beta chain was retrieved from a study of cytomegalovirus exposure and HLA in healthy donors. TCRdb's table, derived via immunoSEQ multiplex PCR, lists solely in-frame clones and lacks some. The sample holds hundreds of thousands of clones, roughly 84% seen once. The donors were members of the validation cohort comprising 120 subjects, separate from the roughly 700-subject first cohort. Notes on this clone: Its antigen is as yet unknown.

Study-wide findings and caveats: With high specificity and sensitivity, the classifier reportedly diagnosed cytomegalovirus status. Subsequent analysis revealed that first-cohort TCR clusters tended to co-occur in the 120 or so validation repertoires.

The sample taken for sequencing was PBMCs. The TCR sequence derives from a woman between 18 and 30 years old in good health and CMV-seropositive.

CDR3 sequence: CASSPGGGSGNEQFF. CDR3 nucleotides: TGTGCCAGCAGCCCCGGTGGGGGGAGTGGTAATGAGCAGTTCTTC. The J gene is TRBJ2-1, the V gene TRBV7-2; D perhaps matches TRBD2 (6 bases). The CDR3 is 15 amino acids. CDR1 and CDR2 from the germline V gene are SGHTA and FQGNSA. V was cut by 5 bases and J by 7 bases, with 18 bases left in between.